Here is one T cell receptor beta chain with its context. The data originate from a study of blood T cell repertoires in COVID-19. Study-level information: PBMCs, B-cell-depleted T cells, or T cells were the source of the cDNA or gDNA that made up the material.

Germline assignment: CDR1 SGHTA and CDR2 FQGNSA. V gave up 0 bases and J gave up 3 bases, with 18 bases separating them. The length of the CDR3 is 17 residues. As handled by the study authors: Amplification of reference gene primers was used by the study to estimate nucleated cell counts. Assay used: immunoSEQ multiplex PCR; TCRdb lists only in-frame clones, some missing. The DNA was the basis for D and trimming; V, J and clone size are from that table. The data hold roughly 190,000 clones, with more than 75% observed a single time. The clonotype was recovered from a woman in her sixties or seventies with COVID-19, enrolled during active disease. This chain connects TRBV7-2 to TRBJ2-7, with D tentatively TRBD2 (5 bases). Sequenced input: peripheral blood. The CDR3 region is CASSLALSWRANYEQYF. CDR3 DNA: TGTGCCAGCAGCTTAGCGCTCTCCTGGCGGGCAAACTACGAGCAGTACTTC.